The 10 T cell receptor beta chains below come from one sample, sequenced in a study of blood T cell repertoires in COVID-19. The method was immunoSEQ multiplex PCR; TCRdb's version includes in-frame clones alone and lacks a portion of them. The sample includes more than 130,000 clones, approximately 80% of them seen just once. The sample taken for sequencing was peripheral blood. The origin of the receptors is a woman aged 80 or older in a cohort sampled during active or convalescent COVID-19.

The V gene is TRBV27, the J gene TRBJ2-3; D call uncertain. The CDR3 has 13 amino acids. Per the germline V gene, CDR1 is MNHEY and CDR2 is SMNVEV (reference sequence). Trimming removed 4 bases at V and 4 bases at J, with 9 bases between. Written as DNA, the CDR3 is TGTGCCAGCAGTTCCCTGAGATCAGATACGCAGTATTTT. It translates to CASSSLRSDTQYF.

The count of this clone is one. The chain links TRBV6-6 to TRBJ2-7; 9 bases line up with TRBD1. The V and J ends lost 4 bases and 6 bases, in that order; junction bases with no gene match: 10. CDR1 MNHNY and CDR2 SVGAGI come from the germline V gene (reference sequence). The CDR3 runs to 15 residues. The CDR3 reads CASSFSPGQGSEQYF. The DNA of the CDR3 is TGTGCCAGCAGTTTCTCACCGGGACAGGGAAGCGAGCAGTACTTC.

CDR3 loop: CASSQGTGDGYTF. For the CDR3, the DNA is TGTGCCAGCAGCCAAGGGACAGGGGATGGCTACACCTTC. The chain employs TRBV3-1 (or the pseudogene TRBV3-2) and TRBJ1-2; 9 nucleotides match TRBD1. Germline CDR1 LGHDT, CDR2 YNNKEL (reference sequence). The CDR3 is 13 residues long. J lost 6 bases, V lost 1 base, and 0 bases had no gene match.

The count of this clone is one. The gene calls are TRBV6-5 and TRBJ2-7, with 12 positions matching TRBD2. CDR1 and CDR2 (germline): MNHEY, SVGAGI. CDR3 length: 14 residues. After removal of 8 bases from V and 2 bases from J, the junction contained 4 bases not matched to a gene. CDR3 in amino acids: CASCLAGGTYEQYF. CDR3 bases: TGTGCCAGCTGCCTAGCGGGGGGGACCTACGAGCAGTACTTC.

The V gene is TRBV6-4, the J gene TRBJ1-1; 10 nucleotides line up with TRBD1. The CDR3 is made up of 13 amino acids. V lost 3 bases, J lost 8 bases, and 3 bases stayed unmatched. Germline CDR1 reads MRHNA; CDR2 reads SNTAGT. The CDR3 sequence is CASSEQDRGEAFF. CDR3 bases: TGTGCCAGCAGTGAACAGGACAGGGGGGAAGCTTTCTTT.

The V and J genes are TRBV10-3 and TRBJ2-2; D might be TRBD1 (5 bases). Trimming stripped 0 bases from V and 8 bases from J, with 7 bases between. The CDR3 is 13 amino acids. Germline assignment: CDR1 ENHRY and CDR2 SYGVKD. The CDR3 region has the DNA TGTGCCATCAGTGAGTCGAACAGGGGGGAGCTGTTTTTT. Amino acid sequence: CAISESNRGELFF.

The V gene is TRBV14, the J gene TRBJ1-6; the D gene is possibly TRBD1 (6 bases). The ends were cut back, 1 base at V and 9 bases at J, with 19 bases in the middle. This CDR3 region has 17 residues. Germline loops: CDR1 SGHDN, CDR2 FVKESK. The CDR3 coding sequence is TGTGCCAGCAGCCAAGCGATCGGGGGGGCCGATAGTTCACCCCTCCACTTT. Translating it yields CASSQAIGGADSSPLHF.

In its sample, this clone was seen a few times. The rearrangement links TRBV5-1 to TRBJ2-1, with TRBD2 as a possible D gene (5 bases). The CDR3 spans 14 residues. Germline assignment: CDR1 SGHRS and CDR2 YFSETQ. V lost 0 bases and J lost 10, with 14 bases in between. The CDR3 nucleotides are TGCGCCAGCAGCTTGGGGGGAGTAGCGTACGAGCAGTTCTTC. It translates to CASSLGGVAYEQFF.

The chain recombines TRBV7-3 with TRBJ1-1; D is possibly TRBD1 (6 bases). Germline CDR1 is SGHTA and CDR2 is FQGTGA. This CDR3 is built from 15 residues. V was pared by 2 bases and J by 3 bases, with 13 bases between. The CDR3 reads CASSLQGRGYTEAFF. CDR3 DNA: TGTGCCAGCAGCTTACAGGGGCGAGGGTACACTGAAGCTTTCTTT.

The chain uses TRBV5-5 and TRBJ2-1; TRBD1 aligns across 8 bases. V shed 4 bases and J 0 bases; nucleotides not matched to a gene: 6. Germline V gives CDR1 SGHKS, CDR2 YYEKEE (reference sequence). The CDR3 totals 16 residues. DNA of the CDR3: TGTGCCAGCAGCGTAGGGACAGGACCCTCCTACAATGAGCAGTTCTTC. Protein sequence: CASSVGTGPSYNEQFF.